This TCR beta chain stems from a study of blood T cell repertoires in COVID-19. This table comes from immunoSEQ multiplex PCR, and its TCRdb copy is limited to in-frame clones, with some not included. Seen here are around 99,000 clones, 80% to 90% observed once, and the top ten hold roughly 4.9%. With 1 base removed from V and 15 bases from J, the gap between germline ends came to 10 bases. From germline, CDR1 is SEHNR and CDR2 FQNEAQ (reference sequence). CDR3 length equals 11 residues. V is TRBV7-9 and J is TRBJ1-3; no clear D gene. The TCR sequence derives from a man aged 35 to 55 with active or convalescent COVID-19. The sequenced sample was peripheral blood. The CDR3 loop is CASSLGPGTYF. CDR3 sequence (DNA): TGTGCCAGCAGCTTAGGGCCGGGAACATATTTT.